This is a list of T cell receptor beta chains from one sample in a study of T cell responses to AZD1222 COVID-19 vaccine. This table comes from immunoSEQ multiplex PCR, and its TCRdb copy is limited to in-frame clones, with some not included. The sample holds 100,000 to 150,000 clones, approximately 91% seen once. Material: peripheral blood, obtained 28 days after the second AZD1222 dose. These receptors were obtained from an adult who received the AZD1222 COVID-19 vaccine. Each CDR3 is given with its conserved first and last residue. D genes are given only for firm matches. Clone size is stated in some rows and not others, as once, few, many or a class when expanded.

DNA,CDR3,J,D,V,size
TGCGCCAGCAAGAAGGGGACAGGGGGCGGGTATGGCTACACCTTC,CASKKGTGGGYGYTF,TRBJ1-2,TRBD1,TRBV5-1,.
TGCGCCAGCAGCTTGGCCCCGGGGGCTGGCACTGAAGCTTTCTTT,CASSLAPGAGTEAFF,TRBJ1-1,.,TRBV5-1,.
TGTGCCAGCAGCTTAAGGGGCCGGGGCCCCGAGGCATCAGATACGCAGTATTTT,CASSLRGRGPEASDTQYF,TRBJ2-3,.,TRBV7-3,.
TGTGCCAGCAGTTTCTCGGGAGGGACCTACGAGCAGTACTTC,CASSFSGGTYEQYF,TRBJ2-7,TRBD2,TRBV7-6,.
TGTGCCTGGAGTTTGATTCTCGGGGCTGAAGCTTTCTTT,CAWSLILGAEAFF,TRBJ1-1,.,TRBV30,.
TGCGCCAGCAGCCTCACACCAGGGGGCAAGGTTGAAGCTTTCTTT,CASSLTPGGKVEAFF,TRBJ1-1,TRBD1,TRBV5-1,.
TGTGCCAGTAGTATAGTGGGGCGGGAGCAGTTCTTC,CASSIVGREQFF,TRBJ2-1,.,TRBV19,.
TGTGCCAGCAGTGAAAATAGCAATCAGCCCCAGCATTTT,CASSENSNQPQHF,TRBJ1-5,.,TRBV2,once
TGCGCCAGCACCCTACGGAATGAGCAGTTCTTC,CASTLRNEQFF,TRBJ2-1,.,TRBV5-1,.
TGTGCCAGCCCCCGCCGGGACTGCAATCAGCCCCAGCATTTT,CASPRRDCNQPQHF,TRBJ1-5,.,TRBV27,.
TGTGCCAGCAGCTCGGGACGGAATAATTCACCCCTCCACTTT,CASSSGRNNSPLHF,TRBJ1-6,.,TRBV11-2,.
TGTGCCACCGATAAGGGGACGACAGATACGCAGTATTTT,CATDKGTTDTQYF,TRBJ2-3,.,TRBV28,.
TGCAGTGCTAGTGAGGCCACTACGAACACCGGGGAGCTGTTTTTT,CSASEATTNTGELFF,TRBJ2-2,.,TRBV20-1,.
TGTGCCAGCAGCTTAGAAGCCGGAAACACCATATATTTT,CASSLEAGNTIYF,TRBJ1-3,.,TRBV7-9,.
TGTGCCAGCAGTGAATCAGGCAGGGGGCTAGGGGATTTCTATGGCTACACCTTC,CASSESGRGLGDFYGYTF,TRBJ1-2,TRBD1,TRBV6-1,.
TGTGCCAGCAGCAAAGACAGCTCTGGAAACACCATATATTTT,CASSKDSSGNTIYF,TRBJ1-3,.,TRBV5-4,.
TGTGCCAGCTCACCGTTTGGGGGTCTAGGAAACACCATATATTTT,CASSPFGGLGNTIYF,TRBJ1-3,.,TRBV18,.
TGTGCCAGCAGCAGCGATCCCCTCACCTTCTACAATGAGCAGTTCTTC,CASSSDPLTFYNEQFF,TRBJ2-1,.,TRBV11-1,.
TGTGCCAGTAGTTCGTTGGGCGATACGCAGTATTTT,CASSSLGDTQYF,TRBJ2-3,.,TRBV19,.
TGTGCCAGTAGTCCCATAGCGACAGGGGACGCGAACACTGAAGCTTTCTTT,CASSPIATGDANTEAFF,TRBJ1-1,TRBD1,TRBV19,.
TGTGCCAGCACCATCGCCGGGGATCAGCCCCAGCATTTT,CASTIAGDQPQHF,TRBJ1-5,.,TRBV12-3/TRBV12-4,.
TGCAGCACCTCACAGGGAGAGGGCTACACCTTC,CSTSQGEGYTF,TRBJ1-2,.,TRBV29-1,.
TGTGCCAGCAGTTACTCAGCTAGCGGGAGTTACGAGCAGTACTTC,CASSYSASGSYEQYF,TRBJ2-7,TRBD2,TRBV6-6,.
TGTGCCAGCAGCCAGCCCAATTCACCCCTCCACTTT,CASSQPNSPLHF,TRBJ1-6,.,TRBV14,.
TGTGCCAGCAGTCAATCCTACGAGCAGTACTTC,CASSQSYEQYF,TRBJ2-7,.,TRBV6-2/TRBV6-3,.
TGTGCCAGCAGGCCACTAGCGACAGATACGCAGTATTTT,CASRPLATDTQYF,TRBJ2-3,TRBD2,TRBV2,once
TGTGCCAGCACGCCAAGGATGTCCTATGGCTACACCTTC,CASTPRMSYGYTF,TRBJ1-2,.,TRBV28,.
TGTGCCAGTAGTATAGAAGGCAGTTCTCAAGAGACCCAGTACTTC,CASSIEGSSQETQYF,TRBJ2-5,.,TRBV19,once
TGTGCCAGCAGCTTAAGTCGGTCTGATACGCAGTATTTT,CASSLSRSDTQYF,TRBJ2-3,.,TRBV7-3,.
TGCGCCAGCAGCTGGCAGGACGGTTCCTACGAGCAGTACTTC,CASSWQDGSYEQYF,TRBJ2-7,.,TRBV5-1,.
TGTGCCATCAGTGAGTCGAGTGCCTCCGGCCTAGCGAATACGCAGTATTTT,CAISESSASGLANTQYF,TRBJ2-3,.,TRBV10-3,.
TGTGCCAGCAGCTTAGAGCCCGCCGGCTATGGCTACACCTTC,CASSLEPAGYGYTF,TRBJ1-2,.,TRBV11-2,.
TGTGCCAGCAGCCTGACAGGTTTCTCCCACGAGCAGTACTTC,CASSLTGFSHEQYF,TRBJ2-7,.,TRBV7-8,few
TGTGCCAGCAGCCAAGACGAGCGGTTATACCTAGATACGCAGTATTTT,CASSQDERLYLDTQYF,TRBJ2-3,.,TRBV14,.
TGCGCCAGCAGCTTGGCTCCCCAAGACAGCATCTACACCTTC,CASSLAPQDSIYTF,TRBJ1-2,.,TRBV5-1,.
TGTGCCTGGAGTGGGTACAGCGTACAAGAGACCCAGTACTTC,CAWSGYSVQETQYF,TRBJ2-5,.,TRBV30,.